This is a list of T cell receptor beta chains from one sample in a study of blood T cell repertoires in COVID-19. The table came from immunoSEQ multiplex PCR; TCRdb's copy has only in-frame clones and leaves some out. Of a few hundred thousand clones listed, about four fifths are singletons. Sequencing was done on a sample of peripheral blood. The source is a woman under 30 with acute or convalescent COVID-19. Both conserved end residues are part of each CDR3. D genes are given only for firm matches. Size tells how often a clone was seen (once, few, many) or the class of an expanded clone, and some rows leave it out.

j_call: TRBJ1-2
v_call: TRBV3-1/TRBV3-2
clone_size: few
d_call: NA
cdr3_nt: TGTGCCAGCAGCCATGCACAGTTTTATGGCTACACCTTC
cdr3_aa: CASSHAQFYGYTF

j_call: TRBJ2-3
v_call: TRBV24-1
clone_size: NA
d_call: NA
cdr3_nt: TGTGCCACCAGGACAGGGGCAGCGGGAGGACGGGGTTCTAGCACAGATACGCAGTATTTT
cdr3_aa: CATRTGAAGGRGSSTDTQYF

j_call: TRBJ1-5
v_call: TRBV18
clone_size: NA
d_call: NA
cdr3_nt: TGTGCCAGCTCCCCGGTTGGGGGGGAAAATCAGCCCCAGCATTTT
cdr3_aa: CASSPVGGENQPQHF

j_call: TRBJ1-6
v_call: TRBV7-8
clone_size: NA
d_call: TRBD1
cdr3_nt: TGTGCCAGCAGCCAAGCCGGGACAGGGTGGTCACCCCTCCACTTT
cdr3_aa: CASSQAGTGWSPLHF

j_call: TRBJ2-2
v_call: TRBV13
clone_size: NA
d_call: NA
cdr3_nt: TGTGCCAGCAGCTTAGGCCTCGGGGCAGGGGCTAACACCGGGGAGCTGTTTTTT
cdr3_aa: CASSLGLGAGANTGELFF

j_call: TRBJ1-1
v_call: TRBV27
clone_size: few
d_call: NA
cdr3_nt: TGTGCCAGCAGTTCCTCCTTTGAAGCTTTCTTT
cdr3_aa: CASSSSFEAFF

j_call: TRBJ1-4
v_call: TRBV7-2
clone_size: NA
d_call: NA
cdr3_nt: TGTGCCAGCAGCTTACTTCCAGAGGCTAATGAAAAACTGTTTTTT
cdr3_aa: CASSLLPEANEKLFF

j_call: TRBJ2-1
v_call: TRBV4-1
clone_size: NA
d_call: TRBD2
cdr3_nt: TGCGCCAGCAGCCAAGAATCTGTAGCGGGAGGAAACTACAATGAGCAGTTCTTC
cdr3_aa: CASSQESVAGGNYNEQFF

j_call: TRBJ1-6
v_call: TRBV4-3
clone_size: NA
d_call: NA
cdr3_nt: TGCGCCAGCAGCCAAGATCTGGACTCGTACTCCTATAATTCACCCCTCCACTTT
cdr3_aa: CASSQDLDSYSYNSPLHF

j_call: TRBJ2-1
v_call: TRBV28
clone_size: NA
d_call: TRBD2
cdr3_nt: TGTGCCAGCAGTTCAGGACTAGCGGGAATACACAATGAGCAGTTCTTC
cdr3_aa: CASSSGLAGIHNEQFF

j_call: TRBJ1-5
v_call: TRBV30
clone_size: NA
d_call: TRBD1
cdr3_nt: TGTGCCTGGGGACAGGGGCATCAGCCCCAGCATTTT
cdr3_aa: CAWGQGHQPQHF

j_call: TRBJ2-2
v_call: TRBV7-2
clone_size: once
d_call: NA
cdr3_nt: TGTGCCAGCAGCTACGGGGGCGGGGAGCTGTTTTTT
cdr3_aa: CASSYGGGELFF

j_call: TRBJ1-2
v_call: TRBV24-1
clone_size: NA
d_call: NA
cdr3_nt: TGTGCCACCAGTCAAGGGGCAGGCTATGGCTACACCTTC
cdr3_aa: CATSQGAGYGYTF

j_call: TRBJ1-5
v_call: TRBV6-1
clone_size: NA
d_call: TRBD1
cdr3_nt: TGTGCCAGCAGTGAAGCGGCAGGGGGCCGCAGTAGCAATCAGCCCCAGCATTTT
cdr3_aa: CASSEAAGGRSSNQPQHF

j_call: TRBJ2-7
v_call: TRBV29-1
clone_size: NA
d_call: NA
cdr3_nt: TGCAGCGTTGAAGAGGAACTAGCCGGCGAGCAGTACTTC
cdr3_aa: CSVEEELAGEQYF

j_call: TRBJ2-7
v_call: TRBV10-3
clone_size: NA
d_call: TRBD1
cdr3_nt: TGTGCCACACAGGGGGCAGGGGGCGACGAGCAGTACTTC
cdr3_aa: CATQGAGGDEQYF

j_call: TRBJ2-7
v_call: TRBV4-3
clone_size: NA
d_call: NA
cdr3_nt: TGCGCCAGCAGCCAAGATTTCCAGGCCTACGAGCAGTACTTC
cdr3_aa: CASSQDFQAYEQYF

j_call: TRBJ1-1
v_call: TRBV28
clone_size: NA
d_call: NA
cdr3_nt: TGTGCCAGCAGTTTCGGGGGTGGAGTAGGAACTGAAGCTTTCTTT
cdr3_aa: CASSFGGGVGTEAFF

j_call: TRBJ2-2
v_call: TRBV6-5
clone_size: NA
d_call: TRBD2
cdr3_nt: TGTGCCAGCAGGGAGCGGGAGGGCCCCGGGGAGCTGTTTTTT
cdr3_aa: CASREREGPGELFF

j_call: TRBJ1-6
v_call: TRBV19
clone_size: NA
d_call: TRBD1
cdr3_nt: TGTGCCAGTAGTATAACGGCAGCAGGGGGTGATTCACCCCTCCACTTT
cdr3_aa: CASSITAAGGDSPLHF

j_call: TRBJ2-7
v_call: TRBV25-1
clone_size: NA
d_call: NA
cdr3_nt: TGTGCCAGCCCTGGGAGAGACTGGTACGACGAGCAGTACTTC
cdr3_aa: CASPGRDWYDEQYF

j_call: TRBJ2-7
v_call: TRBV21-1
clone_size: many
d_call: NA
cdr3_nt: TGTGCCAGCCCCCATAGCGGGACCTTGTACGAGCAGTACTTC
cdr3_aa: CASPHSGTLYEQYF

j_call: TRBJ2-3
v_call: TRBV4-2
clone_size: NA
d_call: NA
cdr3_nt: TGTGCCAGCAGCCAACAAGGACAAGGCGACACAGATACGCAGTATTTT
cdr3_aa: CASSQQGQGDTDTQYF

j_call: TRBJ1-2
v_call: TRBV7-8
clone_size: NA
d_call: NA
cdr3_nt: TGTGCCAGCAGTTTCAACAGGGAGACTTATGGCTACACCTTC
cdr3_aa: CASSFNRETYGYTF

j_call: TRBJ2-7
v_call: TRBV6-2/TRBV6-3
clone_size: NA
d_call: TRBD2
cdr3_nt: TGTGCCAGCAGTTATCGTAGCGGGGGATCCTACGAGCAGTACTTC
cdr3_aa: CASSYRSGGSYEQYF

j_call: TRBJ1-2
v_call: TRBV10-3
clone_size: NA
d_call: TRBD1
cdr3_nt: TGTGCCATCAGGGAACAGGGGAACTACACCTTC
cdr3_aa: CAIREQGNYTF

j_call: TRBJ2-2
v_call: TRBV12-5
clone_size: NA
d_call: NA
cdr3_nt: TGTGCTAGTGCTGGACTATCCACCGGGGAGCTGTTTTTT
cdr3_aa: CASAGLSTGELFF

j_call: TRBJ2-1
v_call: TRBV15
clone_size: NA
d_call: NA
cdr3_nt: TGTGCCACCAGCAGAATTACTAGTAACAAGTTCTTC
cdr3_aa: CATSRITSNKFF

j_call: TRBJ1-1
v_call: TRBV4-1
clone_size: NA
d_call: TRBD1
cdr3_nt: TGCGCCAGCAGCCAAGATGGCCCGTTTGGCGGTGGTCAGGGGGGTACTGAAGCTTTCTTT
cdr3_aa: CASSQDGPFGGGQGGTEAFF

j_call: TRBJ1-1
v_call: TRBV19
clone_size: NA
d_call: TRBD1
cdr3_nt: TGTGCCAGTACCCCAGACAGGGGATTGAACACTGAAGCTTTCTTT
cdr3_aa: CASTPDRGLNTEAFF

j_call: TRBJ2-4
v_call: TRBV21-1
clone_size: NA
d_call: NA
cdr3_nt: TGTGCCAGCAGCAACTCAACAGGGGGCCCAAACATTCAGTACTTC
cdr3_aa: CASSNSTGGPNIQYF

j_call: TRBJ2-7
v_call: TRBV7-2
clone_size: NA
d_call: TRBD1
cdr3_nt: TGTGCCAGCAGCTTAGCTAACAGGGGATCCGACGAGCAGTACTTC
cdr3_aa: CASSLANRGSDEQYF

j_call: TRBJ2-7
v_call: TRBV7-3
clone_size: NA
d_call: NA
cdr3_nt: TGTGCCAGCAGCTTAAACGGCGGGGAGTCCTACGAGCAGTACTTC
cdr3_aa: CASSLNGGESYEQYF

j_call: TRBJ1-2
v_call: TRBV30
clone_size: NA
d_call: NA
cdr3_nt: TGTGCTAGACAGGACCACTATGGCTACACCTTC
cdr3_aa: CARQDHYGYTF

j_call: TRBJ1-1
v_call: TRBV9
clone_size: NA
d_call: TRBD1
cdr3_nt: TGTGCCAGCAGCACTAGGGACAGCCCGGGGAACACTGAAGCTTTCTTT
cdr3_aa: CASSTRDSPGNTEAFF

j_call: TRBJ1-4
v_call: TRBV7-9
clone_size: NA
d_call: NA
cdr3_nt: TGTGCCAGCAGCTTAAAACCCCATAGTGATGAAAAACTGTTTTTT
cdr3_aa: CASSLKPHSDEKLFF

j_call: TRBJ1-2
v_call: TRBV11-2
clone_size: NA
d_call: NA
cdr3_nt: TGTGCCAGCAGCTCCCACACTGGCTACACCTTC
cdr3_aa: CASSSHTGYTF

j_call: TRBJ1-5
v_call: TRBV15
clone_size: NA
d_call: NA
cdr3_nt: TGTGCCACCAGCAGAAACAGGGCGGTCGGTCAGCCCCAGCATTTT
cdr3_aa: CATSRNRAVGQPQHF

j_call: TRBJ2-7
v_call: TRBV7-5
clone_size: NA
d_call: NA
cdr3_nt: TGTGCCAGAAGCTTAAAAATGTCAGGCCAGAGAAGATACGAGCAGTACTTC
cdr3_aa: CARSLKMSGQRRYEQYF

j_call: TRBJ2-5
v_call: TRBV28
clone_size: NA
d_call: NA
cdr3_nt: TGTGCCAGCAGTTCGCATCCCCCAGGGGGAGGAGAGACCCAGTACTTC
cdr3_aa: CASSSHPPGGGETQYF

j_call: TRBJ1-2
v_call: TRBV5-1
clone_size: few
d_call: TRBD1
cdr3_nt: TGCGCCAGCAGCTTGGGCAACAGGGGGATGTTAGATGGCTACACCTTC
cdr3_aa: CASSLGNRGMLDGYTF